This T cell receptor (beta chain) was documented in a study of shared clonotypes between healthy human individuals. Study outcomes and limitations: Among non-shared clonotypes, generation probabilities were lower than among those shared by all four donors.

The V end lost 3 bases, the J end lost 1 base, and 10 bases lay between the germline ends. Per germline, CDR1 SGDLS and CDR2 YYNGEE. The CDR3 extends over 14 amino acids. Authors' methods: Junction-only sequences produced by ImmunoSEQ had no quality scores, so filtering differed. Method: immunoSEQ multiplex PCR; TCRdb's copy keeps in-frame clones and lacks some. That table is the source of V, J and clone size, and D and trimming were worked out from the DNA. The sample lists approximately 590,000 clones; 95% to 96% were seen once. Naive-designated CD8 cells lacked CD45RO, were positively enriched for CCR7, and omitted terminally differentiated effector memory CD45RA+ cells. All donors were healthy HIV-negative adults lacking recent acute infections or vaccinations. On this clone itself: The antigen remains unidentified. Possible read error: a much larger clone is one base away.

The clonotype comes from a woman aged 30 to 39 in good health. J is TRBJ1-1 and V is TRBV9; D is undetermined. Input material: naive CD8+ T cells sorted from blood. CDR3 sequence (DNA): TGTGCCAGCAGCGCCTCGACACAGAACACTGAAGCTTTCTTT. Residues: CASSASTQNTEAFF.